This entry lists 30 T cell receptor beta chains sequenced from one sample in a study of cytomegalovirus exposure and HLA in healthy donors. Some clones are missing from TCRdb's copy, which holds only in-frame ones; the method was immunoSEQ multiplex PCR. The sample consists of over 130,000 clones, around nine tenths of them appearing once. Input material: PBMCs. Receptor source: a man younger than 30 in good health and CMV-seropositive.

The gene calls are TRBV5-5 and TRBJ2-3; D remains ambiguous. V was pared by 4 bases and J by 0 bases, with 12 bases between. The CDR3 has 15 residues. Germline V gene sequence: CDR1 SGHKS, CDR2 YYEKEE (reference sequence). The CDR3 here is CASSPTTGSTDTQYF. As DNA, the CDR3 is TGTGCCAGCAGCCCCACCACCGGGAGCACAGATACGCAGTATTTT.

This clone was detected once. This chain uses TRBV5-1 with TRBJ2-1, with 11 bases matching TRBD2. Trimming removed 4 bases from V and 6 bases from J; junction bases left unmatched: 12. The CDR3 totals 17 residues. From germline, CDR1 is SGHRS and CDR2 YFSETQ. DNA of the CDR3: TGCGCCAGCAGCCCCCTGGCCTCTAGCGGGGGGACCAATGAGCAGTTCTTC. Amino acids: CASSPLASSGGTNEQFF.

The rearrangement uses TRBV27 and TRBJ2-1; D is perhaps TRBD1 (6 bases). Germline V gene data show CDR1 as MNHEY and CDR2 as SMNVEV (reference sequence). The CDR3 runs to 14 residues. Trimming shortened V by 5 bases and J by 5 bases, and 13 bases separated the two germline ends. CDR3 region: CASSPGQTHNEQFF. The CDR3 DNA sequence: TGTGCCAGCAGTCCAGGACAGACGCACAATGAGCAGTTCTTC.

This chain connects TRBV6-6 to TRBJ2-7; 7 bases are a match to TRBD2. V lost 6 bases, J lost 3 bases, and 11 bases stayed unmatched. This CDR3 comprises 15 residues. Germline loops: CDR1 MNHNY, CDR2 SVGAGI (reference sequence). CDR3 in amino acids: CASSYDRGRGYEQYF. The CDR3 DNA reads TGTGCCAGCAGCTATGACCGCGGGAGAGGCTACGAGCAGTACTTC.

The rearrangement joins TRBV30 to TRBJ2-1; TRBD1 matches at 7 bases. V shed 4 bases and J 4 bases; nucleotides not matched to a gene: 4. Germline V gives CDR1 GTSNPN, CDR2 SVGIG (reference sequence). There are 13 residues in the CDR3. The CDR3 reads CAWKGQLYNEQFF. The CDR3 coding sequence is TGTGCCTGGAAGGGACAGCTGTACAATGAGCAGTTCTTC.

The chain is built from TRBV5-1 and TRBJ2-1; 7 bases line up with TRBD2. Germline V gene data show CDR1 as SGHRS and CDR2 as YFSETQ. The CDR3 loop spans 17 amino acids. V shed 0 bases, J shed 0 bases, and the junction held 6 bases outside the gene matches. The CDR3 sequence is CASSLALGGSSYNEQFF. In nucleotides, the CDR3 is TGCGCCAGCAGCTTGGCCCTCGGGGGGAGCTCCTACAATGAGCAGTTCTTC.

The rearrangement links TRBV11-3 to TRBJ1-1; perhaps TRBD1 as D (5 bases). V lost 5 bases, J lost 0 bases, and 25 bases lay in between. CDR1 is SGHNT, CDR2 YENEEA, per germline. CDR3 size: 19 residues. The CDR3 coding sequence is TGTGCCAGCAGCCACCAGAGAACAGGAATGTCGGGCATGAACACTGAAGCTTTCTTT. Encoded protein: CASSHQRTGMSGMNTEAFF.

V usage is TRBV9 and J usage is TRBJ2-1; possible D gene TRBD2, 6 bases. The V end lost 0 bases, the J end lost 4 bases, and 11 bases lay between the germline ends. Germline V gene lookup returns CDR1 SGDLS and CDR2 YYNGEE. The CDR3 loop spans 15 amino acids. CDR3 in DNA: TGTGCCAGCAGCGTAGAGGGACTTCTATACAATGAGCAGTTCTTC. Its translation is CASSVEGLLYNEQFF.

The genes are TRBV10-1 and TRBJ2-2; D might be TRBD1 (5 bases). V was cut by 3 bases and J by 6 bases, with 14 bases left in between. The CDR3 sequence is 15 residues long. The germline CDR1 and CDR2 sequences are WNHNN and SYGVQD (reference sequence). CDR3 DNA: TGCGCCAGCAGTGACGGATCAGGGTGGGCCGGGGAGCTGTTTTTT. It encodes CASSDGSGWAGELFF.

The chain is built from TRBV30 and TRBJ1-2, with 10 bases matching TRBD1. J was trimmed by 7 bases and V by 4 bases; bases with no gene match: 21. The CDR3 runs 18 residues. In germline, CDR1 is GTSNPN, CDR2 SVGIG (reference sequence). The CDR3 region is CAWKPPLRQGAMVIGYTF. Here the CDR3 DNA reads TGTGCCTGGAAACCTCCACTCAGACAGGGGGCGATGGTTATTGGCTACACCTTC.

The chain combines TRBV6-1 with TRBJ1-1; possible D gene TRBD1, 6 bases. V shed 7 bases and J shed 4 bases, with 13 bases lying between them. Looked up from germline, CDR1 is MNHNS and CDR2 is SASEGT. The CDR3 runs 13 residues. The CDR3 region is CASTAGESTEAFF. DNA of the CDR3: TGTGCCAGCACGGCAGGGGAGTCCACTGAAGCTTTCTTT.

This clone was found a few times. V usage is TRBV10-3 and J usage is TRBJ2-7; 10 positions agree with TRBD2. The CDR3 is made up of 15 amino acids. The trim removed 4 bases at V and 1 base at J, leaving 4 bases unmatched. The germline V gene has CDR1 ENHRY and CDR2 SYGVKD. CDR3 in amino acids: CAISAPTSGSYEQYF. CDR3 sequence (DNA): TGTGCCATCAGTGCACCGACTAGCGGGTCCTACGAGCAGTACTTC.

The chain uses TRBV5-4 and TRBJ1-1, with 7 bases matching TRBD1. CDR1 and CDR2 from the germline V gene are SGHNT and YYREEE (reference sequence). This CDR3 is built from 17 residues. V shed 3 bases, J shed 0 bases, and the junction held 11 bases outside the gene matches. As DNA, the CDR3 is TGTGCCAGCAGCTGGGACCTACGCGACAGGGTGAACACTGAAGCTTTCTTT. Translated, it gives CASSWDLRDRVNTEAFF.

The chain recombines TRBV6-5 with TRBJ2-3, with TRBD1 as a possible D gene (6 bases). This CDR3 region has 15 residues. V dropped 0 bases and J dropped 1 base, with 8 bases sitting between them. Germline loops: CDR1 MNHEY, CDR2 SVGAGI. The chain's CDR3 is CASSYSPGGTDTQYF. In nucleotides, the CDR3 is TGTGCCAGCAGTTACTCGCCAGGGGGCACAGATACGCAGTATTTT.

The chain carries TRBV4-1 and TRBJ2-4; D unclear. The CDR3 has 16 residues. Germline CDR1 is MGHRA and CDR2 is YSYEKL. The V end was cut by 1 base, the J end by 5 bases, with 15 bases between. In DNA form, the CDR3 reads TGCGCCAGCAGCCAAGTCGGTTGGCGGATCGAAAACATTCAGTACTTC. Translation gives CASSQVGWRIENIQYF.

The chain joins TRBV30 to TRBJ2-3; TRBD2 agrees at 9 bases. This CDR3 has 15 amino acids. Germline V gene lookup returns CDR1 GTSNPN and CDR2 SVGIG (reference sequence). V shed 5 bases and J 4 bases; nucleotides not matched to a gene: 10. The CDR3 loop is CAWGSGRPLADTQYF. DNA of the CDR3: TGTGCCTGGGGAAGCGGGAGGCCCCTCGCAGATACGCAGTATTTT.

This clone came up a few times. CDR3: CASSPRAAGTLEQYF. Written as DNA, the CDR3 is TGTGCCAGCAGCCCTCGGGCAGCGGGGACCCTGGAGCAGTACTTC. The genes are TRBV4-2 and TRBJ2-7, with 7 bases aligning to TRBD2. CDR1 LGHNA and CDR2 YNFKEQ come from the germline V gene. V dropped 4 bases and J dropped 7; count of bases not matched to a gene: 13. The CDR3 sequence is 15 residues long.

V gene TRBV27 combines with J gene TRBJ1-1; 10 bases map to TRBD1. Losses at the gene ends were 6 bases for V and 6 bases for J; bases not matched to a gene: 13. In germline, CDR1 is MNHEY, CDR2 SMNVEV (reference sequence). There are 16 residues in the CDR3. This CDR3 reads CASSFSGTGVLPEAFF. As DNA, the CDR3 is TGTGCCAGCAGCTTCTCCGGGACAGGGGTTTTGCCTGAAGCTTTCTTT.

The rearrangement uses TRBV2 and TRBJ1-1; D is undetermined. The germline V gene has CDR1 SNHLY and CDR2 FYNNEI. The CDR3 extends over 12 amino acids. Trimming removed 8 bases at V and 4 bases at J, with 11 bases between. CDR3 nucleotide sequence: TGTGCCAGCCATACGTCCGGCACTGAAGCTTTCTTT. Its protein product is CASHTSGTEAFF.

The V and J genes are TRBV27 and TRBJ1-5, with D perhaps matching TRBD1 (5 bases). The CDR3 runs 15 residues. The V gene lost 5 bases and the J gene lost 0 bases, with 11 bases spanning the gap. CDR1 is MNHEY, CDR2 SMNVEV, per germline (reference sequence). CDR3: CASSLQGYSNQPQHF. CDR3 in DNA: TGTGCCAGCAGTCTCCAGGGATATAGCAATCAGCCCCAGCATTTT.

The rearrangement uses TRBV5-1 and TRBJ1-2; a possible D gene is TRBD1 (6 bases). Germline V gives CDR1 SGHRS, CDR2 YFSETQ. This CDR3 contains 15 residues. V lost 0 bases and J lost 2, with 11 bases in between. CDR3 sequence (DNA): TGCGCCAGCAGCTTGGGTGGGGGCGGAAACTATGGCTACACCTTC. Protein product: CASSLGGGGNYGYTF.

For the CDR3, the DNA is TGTGCCAGCTCAGCCAAACAGTCGCACAGGGTCGGCTACACCTTC. Its translation is CASSAKQSHRVGYTF. The chain recombines TRBV18 with TRBJ1-2; D is perhaps TRBD1 (6 bases). This CDR3 is built from 15 residues. Trimming left V 5 bases short and J 8 bases short, with 21 bases between. Germline values: CDR1 KGHSH, CDR2 LQKENI. The full variable domain, with the rest looked up from reference TRBV18 and TRBJ1-2, is NAGVMQNPRHLVRRRGQEARLRCSPMKGHSHVYWYRQLPEEGLKFMVYLQKENIIDESGMPKERFSAEFPKEGPSILRIQQVVRGDSAAYFCASSAKQSHRVGYTFGSGTRLTVV.

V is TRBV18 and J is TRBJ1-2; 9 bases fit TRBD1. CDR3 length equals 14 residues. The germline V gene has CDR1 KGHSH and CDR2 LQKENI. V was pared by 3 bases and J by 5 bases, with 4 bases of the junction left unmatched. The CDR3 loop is CASSPNDRGYGYTF. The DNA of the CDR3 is TGTGCCAGCTCACCGAATGACAGGGGGTATGGCTACACCTTC.

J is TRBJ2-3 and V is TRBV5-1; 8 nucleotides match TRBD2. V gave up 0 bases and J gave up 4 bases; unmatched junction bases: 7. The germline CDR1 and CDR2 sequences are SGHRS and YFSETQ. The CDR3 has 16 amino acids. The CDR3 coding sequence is TGCGCCAGCAGCTTGGCTACTAGCGGAGTCGCAGATACGCAGTATTTT. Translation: CASSLATSGVADTQYF. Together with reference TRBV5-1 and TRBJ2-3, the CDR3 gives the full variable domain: KAGVTQTPRYLIKTRGQQVTLSCSPISGHRSVSWYQQTPGQGLQFLFEYFSETQRNKGNFPGRFSGRQFSNSRSEMNVSTLELGDSALYLCASSLATSGVADTQYFGPGTRLTVL.

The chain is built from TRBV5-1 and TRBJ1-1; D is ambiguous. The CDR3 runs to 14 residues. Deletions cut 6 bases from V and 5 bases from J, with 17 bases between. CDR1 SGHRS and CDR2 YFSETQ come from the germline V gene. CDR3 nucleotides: TGCGCCAGCACGGCGGGCAGTTATGGGACTGAAGCTTTCTTT. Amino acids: CASTAGSYGTEAFF.

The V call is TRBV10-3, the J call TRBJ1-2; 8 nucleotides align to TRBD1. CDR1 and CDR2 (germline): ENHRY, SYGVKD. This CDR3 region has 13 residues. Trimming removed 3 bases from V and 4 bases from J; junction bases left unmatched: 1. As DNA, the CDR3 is TGTGCCATCAGTGATACAGGGGGCTATGGCTACACCTTC. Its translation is CAISDTGGYGYTF.

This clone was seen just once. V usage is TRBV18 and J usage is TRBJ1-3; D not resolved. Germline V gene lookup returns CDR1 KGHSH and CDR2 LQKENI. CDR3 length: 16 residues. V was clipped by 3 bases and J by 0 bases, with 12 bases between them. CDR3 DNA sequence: TGTGCCAGCTCACCGTATTCAGACAACTCTGGAAACACCATATATTTT. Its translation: CASSPYSDNSGNTIYF. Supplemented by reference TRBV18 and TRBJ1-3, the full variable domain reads NAGVMQNPRHLVRRRGQEARLRCSPMKGHSHVYWYRQLPEEGLKFMVYLQKENIIDESGMPKERFSAEFPKEGPSILRIQQVVRGDSAAYFCASSPYSDNSGNTIYFGEGSWLTVV.

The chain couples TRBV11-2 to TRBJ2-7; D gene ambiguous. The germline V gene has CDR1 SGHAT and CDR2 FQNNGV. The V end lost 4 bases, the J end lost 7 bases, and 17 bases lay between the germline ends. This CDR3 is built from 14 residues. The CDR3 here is CASSSLSDSGEQYF. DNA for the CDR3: TGTGCCAGCAGCTCGTTATCGGATTCCGGGGAGCAGTACTTC.

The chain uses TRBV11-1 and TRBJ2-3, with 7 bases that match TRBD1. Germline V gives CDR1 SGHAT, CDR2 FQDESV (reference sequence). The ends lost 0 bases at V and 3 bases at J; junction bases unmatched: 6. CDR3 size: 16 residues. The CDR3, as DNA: TGTGCCAGCAGCTTAGCAGGGGGCCCTGAGACAGATACGCAGTATTTT. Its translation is CASSLAGGPETDTQYF.

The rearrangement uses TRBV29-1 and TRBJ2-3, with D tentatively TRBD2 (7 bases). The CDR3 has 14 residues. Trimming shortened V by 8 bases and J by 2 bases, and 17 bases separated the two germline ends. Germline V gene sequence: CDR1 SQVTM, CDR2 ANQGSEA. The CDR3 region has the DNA TGCAGCCTCATTTGGGGGGGCCCCACAGATACGCAGTATTTT. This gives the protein CSLIWGGPTDTQYF.